One and the same sample provided the 20 T cell receptor beta chains below, sequenced in a study of T cell responses to AZD1222 COVID-19 vaccine. TCRdb keeps only in-frame clones here, not all; method: immunoSEQ multiplex PCR. There are 130,000 or so clones in the sample; around nine tenths occur only once, and approximately 1.5% lies in the top ten. This material consisted of peripheral blood, taken on day 0 of AZD1222 vaccination. These receptors originate from an adult in good health.

The chain carries TRBV7-9 and TRBJ1-3; D gene uncertain. V was trimmed by 2 bases and J by 0 bases, leaving 17 bases between them. The germline gives CDR1 SEHNR, CDR2 FQNEAQ (reference sequence). This CDR3 is 18 amino acids long. Here the CDR3 DNA reads TGTGCCAGCAGCTTACTGTGGACTGGCGGGAGCTCTGGAAACACCATATATTTT. Protein: CASSLLWTGGSSGNTIYF.

The chain recombines TRBV2 with TRBJ1-6; D is ambiguous. V lost 4 bases to trimming and J lost 0 bases, with 10 bases between them. CDR1 SNHLY and CDR2 FYNNEI come from the germline V gene. The CDR3 totals 16 residues. CDR3 nucleotide sequence: TGTGCCAGCAGTGTAGAACTAAGCTCCTATAATTCACCCCTCCACTTT. Translating it yields CASSVELSSYNSPLHF.

This clone was observed once. V and J are TRBV11-2 and TRBJ2-2; 15 bases match TRBD2. The trim removed 5 bases at V and 6 bases at J, leaving 10 bases unmatched. Germline CDR1 and CDR2: SGHAT and FQNNGV. The length of the CDR3 is 18 residues. As DNA, the CDR3 is TGTGCCAGCAGCCATGGACTAGCGGGGGGGCGAGATGCCGGGGAGCTGTTTTTT. The encoded protein is CASSHGLAGGRDAGELFF.

J is TRBJ1-2 and V is TRBV6-5, with D perhaps TRBD1 (5 bases). Trimming pared 2 bases from V and 3 bases from J, leaving 10 bases between. The CDR3 length is 14 residues. Germline CDR1 reads MNHEY; CDR2 reads SVGAGI. Written as DNA, the CDR3 is TGTGCCAGCAGTTACCAGGGTTCCGACTATGGCTACACCTTC. This codes for CASSYQGSDYGYTF.

The genes are TRBV5-4 and TRBJ1-1, with a weak D call TRBD1 (5 bases). Germline V lookup: CDR1 SGHNT, CDR2 YYREEE (reference sequence). The ends were cut back, 0 bases at V and 5 bases at J, with 11 bases in the middle. This CDR3 is built from 14 residues. This chain's CDR3 is CASSLGGAGTEAFF. The CDR3 bases are TGTGCCAGCAGCTTGGGCGGGGCTGGAACTGAAGCTTTCTTT.

This clone was seen once. The V call is TRBV19, the J call TRBJ2-2; the match to TRBD1 covers 9 bases. The germline V gene has CDR1 LNHDA and CDR2 SQIVND (reference sequence). The ends lost 4 bases at V and 3 bases at J; junction bases unmatched: 12. The CDR3 runs 18 residues. CDR3: CASSTLIGDRVDTGELFF. As DNA, the CDR3 is TGTGCCAGTAGTACCCTAATCGGGGACAGGGTCGACACCGGGGAGCTGTTTTTT.

This chain uses TRBV2 with TRBJ1-2; D uncertain. Germline CDR1 reads SNHLY; CDR2 reads FYNNEI. Trimming removed 5 bases at V and 1 base at J, with 8 bases between. This CDR3 comprises 13 residues. DNA for the CDR3: TGTGCCAGCAGTTACAGTATTAACTATGGCTACACCTTC. This encodes CASSYSINYGYTF.

The chain is built from TRBV7-9 and TRBJ1-6; 9 bases align to TRBD1. Per the germline V gene, CDR1 is SEHNR and CDR2 is FQNEAQ (reference sequence). The V segment lost 5 bases and the J segment 2 bases; nucleotides outside the gene matches: 13. CDR3 length: 19 amino acids. The CDR3 bases are TGTGCCAGCAGCACTAGAGGGGAACAGGGGGCACCCTATAATTCACCCCTCCACTTT. It translates to CASSTRGEQGAPYNSPLHF.

This chain links TRBV5-1 with TRBJ1-1; a possible D gene is TRBD1 (5 bases). V shed 0 bases and J shed 1 base, with 10 bases lying between them. Germline V gene sequence: CDR1 SGHRS, CDR2 YFSETQ. This CDR3 contains 15 residues. Here the CDR3 reads CASSLVWDSNTEAFF. CDR3 in DNA: TGCGCCAGCAGCTTGGTATGGGACTCGAACACTGAAGCTTTCTTT.

The J gene is TRBJ1-2, the V gene TRBV7-6; possible D gene TRBD1, 6 bases. Germline loops: CDR1 SGHVS, CDR2 FNYEAQ. The CDR3 length is 14 residues. The ends were cut back, 5 bases at V and 9 bases at J, with 19 bases in the middle. The CDR3 sequence: CASSPGVGAGRYTF. The CDR3 nucleotides read TGTGCCAGCAGCCCCGGGGTGGGGGCAGGACGCTACACCTTC.

V is TRBV6-2 or TRBV6-3 and J is TRBJ1-2, with TRBD1 matching 7 bases. The CDR3 has 13 amino acids. With V trimmed by 6 bases and J by 4 bases, 5 bases remained unmatched. Germline V gives CDR1 MNHEY, CDR2 SVGEGT. The CDR3 is CASSRQGTYGYTF. CDR3 nucleotide sequence: TGTGCCAGCAGCAGACAGGGCACCTATGGCTACACCTTC.

J is TRBJ1-5 and V is TRBV5-1, with 8 bases aligning to TRBD1. The CDR3 covers 13 residues. Germline assignment: CDR1 SGHRS and CDR2 YFSETQ. The V and J ends lost 4 bases and 5 bases, in that order; junction bases with no gene match: 2. CDR3 loop: CASSQGADQPQHF. CDR3 nucleotide sequence: TGCGCCAGCAGCCAGGGGGCCGATCAGCCCCAGCATTTT.

The chain recombines TRBV5-1 with TRBJ2-1; TRBD2 matches at 9 bases. V was clipped by 2 bases and J by 7 bases; unmatched bases: 7. Germline lookup yields CDR1 SGHRS and CDR2 YFSETQ. The CDR3 sequence is 15 residues long. CDR3 nucleotides: TGCGCCAGCAGCTTTTTTGGCGGGGGGGCAAATGAGCAGTTCTTC. Protein: CASSFFGGGANEQFF.

The chain links TRBV11-2 to TRBJ1-2; a possible D gene is TRBD1 (5 bases). CDR1 is SGHAT and CDR2 is FQNNGV in the germline V gene. V shed 8 bases and J shed 7 bases, with 14 bases lying between them. The CDR3 runs to 12 residues. The DNA for the CDR3 is TGTGCCAGCCGGGGGGGGGACTTTGGCTACACCTTC. Protein sequence: CASRGGDFGYTF.

Details on this clone: Other DNA sequences in this sample translate to the same CDR3. The gene calls are TRBV24-1 and TRBJ1-5; D call uncertain. The CDR3 has 12 residues. Germline CDR1 is KGHDR and CDR2 is SFDVKD. V dropped 3 bases and J dropped 5 bases, with 4 bases sitting between them. The CDR3 loop reads CATSDPDQPQHF. The CDR3 DNA sequence: TGTGCCACCAGTGATCCCGATCAGCCCCAGCATTTT.

This chain links TRBV7-2 with TRBJ2-1, with D maybe TRBD2 (6 bases). CDR1 is SGHTA and CDR2 is FQGNSA in the germline V gene. This CDR3 has 15 residues. The V gene lost 4 bases and the J gene lost 4 bases, with 14 bases spanning the gap. The chain's CDR3 is CASSSTGTPYNEQFF. The CDR3 DNA is TGTGCCAGCAGCTCTACCGGGACTCCTTACAATGAGCAGTTCTTC.

The CDR3 DNA is TGTGCCAGCAGCTTTCCGGGGCAAAATTCACCCCTCCACTTT. Its translation is CASSFPGQNSPLHF. This sequence joins TRBV7-9 and TRBJ1-6; tentative D call: TRBD1 (5 bases). V shed 3 bases and J shed 7 bases, with 10 bases lying between them. The CDR3 length is 14 residues. CDR1 and CDR2 (germline): SEHNR, FQNEAQ (reference sequence).

The J gene is TRBJ1-5, the V gene TRBV6-2 or TRBV6-3; the D is unclear. This CDR3 is 13 amino acids long. The germline V and J ends were trimmed by 1 base and 4 bases, with 5 bases remaining between them. In germline, CDR1 is MNHEY, CDR2 SVGEGT. The CDR3 region has the DNA TGTGCCAGCAGTTACTACACGAATCAGCCCCAGCATTTT. Residues: CASSYYTNQPQHF.

The chain links TRBV4-1 to TRBJ1-1, with D uncertain. V was trimmed by 3 bases and J by 5 bases, leaving 4 bases between them. CDR1 and CDR2 (germline): MGHRA, YSYEKL. This CDR3 has 11 residues. Here the CDR3 reads CASSHATEAFF. CDR3 sequence (DNA): TGCGCCAGCAGCCATGCAACTGAAGCTTTCTTT.

The chain employs TRBV19 and TRBJ1-2; 7 bases match TRBD1. The length of the CDR3 is 15 residues. V lost 4 bases and J lost 4; bases outside the gene matches: 9. Germline CDR1 is LNHDA and CDR2 is SQIVND (reference sequence). As DNA, the CDR3 is TGTGCCAGTAGTACCCCAGTGACAGGGTTCTATGGCTACACCTTC. This codes for CASSTPVTGFYGYTF.